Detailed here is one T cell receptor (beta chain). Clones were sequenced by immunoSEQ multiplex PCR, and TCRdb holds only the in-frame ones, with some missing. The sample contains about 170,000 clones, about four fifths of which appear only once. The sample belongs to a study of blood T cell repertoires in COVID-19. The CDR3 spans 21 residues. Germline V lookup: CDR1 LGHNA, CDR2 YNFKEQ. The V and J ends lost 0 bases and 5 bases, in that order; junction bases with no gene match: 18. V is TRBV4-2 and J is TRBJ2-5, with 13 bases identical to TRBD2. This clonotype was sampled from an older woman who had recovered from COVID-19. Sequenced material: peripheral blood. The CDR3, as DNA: TGTGCCAGCAGCCAAGATGGCGGACAGGGGCCACTAGCGGGGGGGCGTGAGACCCAGTACTTC. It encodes CASSQDGGQGPLAGGRETQYF.